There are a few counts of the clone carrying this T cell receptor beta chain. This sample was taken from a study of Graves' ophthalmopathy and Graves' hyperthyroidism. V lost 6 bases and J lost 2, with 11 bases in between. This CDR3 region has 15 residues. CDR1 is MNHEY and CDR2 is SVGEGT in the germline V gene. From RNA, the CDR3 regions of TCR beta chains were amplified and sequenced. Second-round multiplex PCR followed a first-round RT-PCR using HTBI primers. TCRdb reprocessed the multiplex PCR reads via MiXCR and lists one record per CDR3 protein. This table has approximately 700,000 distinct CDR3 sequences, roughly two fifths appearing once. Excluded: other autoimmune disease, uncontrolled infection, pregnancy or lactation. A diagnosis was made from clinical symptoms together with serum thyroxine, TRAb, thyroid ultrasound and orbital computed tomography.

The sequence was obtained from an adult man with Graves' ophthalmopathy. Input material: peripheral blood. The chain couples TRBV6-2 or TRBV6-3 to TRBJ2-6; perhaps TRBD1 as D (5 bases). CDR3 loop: CASRSQGTGANVLTF. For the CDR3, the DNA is TGTGCCAGCAGGTCTCAGGGAACTGGGGCCAACGTCCTGACTTTC.